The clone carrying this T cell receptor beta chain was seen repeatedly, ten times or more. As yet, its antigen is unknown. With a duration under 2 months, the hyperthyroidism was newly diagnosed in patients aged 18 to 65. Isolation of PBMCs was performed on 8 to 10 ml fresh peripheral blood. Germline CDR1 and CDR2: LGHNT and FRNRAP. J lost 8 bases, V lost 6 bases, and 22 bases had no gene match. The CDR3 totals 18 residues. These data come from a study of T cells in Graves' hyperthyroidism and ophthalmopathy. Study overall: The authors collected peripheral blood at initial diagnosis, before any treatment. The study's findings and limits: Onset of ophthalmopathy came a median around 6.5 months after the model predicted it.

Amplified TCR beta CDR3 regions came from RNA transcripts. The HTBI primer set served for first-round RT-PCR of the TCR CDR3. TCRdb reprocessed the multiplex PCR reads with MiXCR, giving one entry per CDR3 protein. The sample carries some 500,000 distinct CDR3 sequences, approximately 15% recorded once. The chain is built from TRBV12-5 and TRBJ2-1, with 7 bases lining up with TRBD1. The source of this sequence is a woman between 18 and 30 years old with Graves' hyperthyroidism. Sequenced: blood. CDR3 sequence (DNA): TGTGCTAGTGGACGAATTGGACCGATACAGGGGAATGGCGATGAGCAGTTCTTC. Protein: CASGRIGPIQGNGDEQFF.